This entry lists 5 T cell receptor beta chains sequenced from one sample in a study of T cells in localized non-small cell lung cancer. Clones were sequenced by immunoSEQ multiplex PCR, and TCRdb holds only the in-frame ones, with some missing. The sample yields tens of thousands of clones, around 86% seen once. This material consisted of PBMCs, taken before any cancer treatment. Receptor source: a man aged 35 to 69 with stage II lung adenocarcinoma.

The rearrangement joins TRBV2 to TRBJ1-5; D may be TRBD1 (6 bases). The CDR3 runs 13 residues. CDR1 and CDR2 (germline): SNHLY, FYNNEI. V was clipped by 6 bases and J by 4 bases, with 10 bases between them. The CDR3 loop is CASRQGLNQPQHF. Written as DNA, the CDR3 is TGTGCCAGCAGACAGGGACTTAATCAGCCCCAGCATTTT.

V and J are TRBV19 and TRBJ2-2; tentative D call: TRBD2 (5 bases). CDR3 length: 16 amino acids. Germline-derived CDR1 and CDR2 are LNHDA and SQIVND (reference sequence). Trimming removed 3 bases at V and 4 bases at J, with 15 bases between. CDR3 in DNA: TGTGCCAGTAGTATCAAAGGGCCAGGAGGCACCGGGGAGCTGTTTTTT. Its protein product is CASSIKGPGGTGELFF.

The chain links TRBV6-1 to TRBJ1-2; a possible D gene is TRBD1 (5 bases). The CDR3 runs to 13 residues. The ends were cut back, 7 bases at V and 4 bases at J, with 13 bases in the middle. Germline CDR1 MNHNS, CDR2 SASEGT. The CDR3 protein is CASTDGTVYGYTF. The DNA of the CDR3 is TGTGCCAGCACTGACGGGACGGTCTATGGCTACACCTTC.

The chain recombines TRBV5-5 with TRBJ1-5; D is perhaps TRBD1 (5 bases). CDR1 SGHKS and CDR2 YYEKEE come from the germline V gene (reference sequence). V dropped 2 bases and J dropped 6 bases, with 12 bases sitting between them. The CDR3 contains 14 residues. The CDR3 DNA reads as TGTGCCAGCAGCTTCGACAGTCTAATTCAGCCCCAGCATTTT. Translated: CASSFDSLIQPQHF.

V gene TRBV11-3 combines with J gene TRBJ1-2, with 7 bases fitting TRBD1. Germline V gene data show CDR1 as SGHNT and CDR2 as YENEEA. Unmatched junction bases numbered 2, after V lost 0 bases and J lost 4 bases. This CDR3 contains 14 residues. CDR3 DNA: TGTGCCAGCAGCTTAGAAGGGGGCGCCTATGGCTACACCTTC. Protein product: CASSLEGGAYGYTF.